A single sample gave rise to the 24 T cell receptor beta chains below, sequenced in a study of long-term antiretroviral therapy in people with HIV. With survey level as its setting, the immunoSEQ assay was v3.0. Data came from immunoSEQ multiplex PCR; TCRdb stores just in-frame clones and leaves some out. Of approximately 13,000 clones in the sample, roughly three quarters were seen once. Source: unsorted PBMCs, taken 3.1 years after starting antiretroviral therapy. All receptors derive from a man aged 35-49 years with HIV.

The rearrangement joins TRBV29-1 to TRBJ1-4, with TRBD1 as a possible D gene (6 bases). Germline V gene data show CDR1 as SQVTM and CDR2 as ANQGSEA. There are 15 residues in the CDR3. Trimming cost V 7 bases and J 0 bases, with 15 bases left between them. The CDR3 here is CSASQGFATNEKLFF. The CDR3 DNA reads as TGCAGCGCGTCACAGGGATTCGCAACTAATGAAAAACTGTTTTTT. Using reference TRBV29-1 and TRBJ1-4 for the parts outside the CDR3, the full variable domain is SAVISQKPSRDICQRGTSLTIQCQVDSQVTMMFWYRQQPGQSLTLIATANQGSEATYESGFVIDKFPISRPNLTFSTLTVSNMSPEDSSIYLCSASQGFATNEKLFFGSGTQLSVL.

This sequence joins TRBV4-1 and TRBJ1-1; D remains unclear. CDR3 length: 13 residues. V was cut by 4 bases and J by 4 bases, with 10 bases left in between. Germline V gives CDR1 MGHRA, CDR2 YSYEKL. CDR3 bases: TGCGCCAGCAGCCTCCAGGATAGCACTGAAGCTTTCTTT. Translation: CASSLQDSTEAFF.

This clone showed up just once. This chain joins TRBV6-1 and TRBJ2-1; D might be TRBD2 (5 bases). The germline CDR1 and CDR2 sequences are MNHNS and SASEGT. V shed 4 bases and J shed 6 bases, with 16 bases lying between them. The length of the CDR3 is 15 residues. The CDR3 here is CASSVLRGTANEQFF. In nucleotides, the CDR3 is TGTGCCAGCAGTGTCCTACGGGGAACGGCCAATGAGCAGTTCTTC.

This chain connects TRBV6-1 to TRBJ2-2; 7 positions match TRBD2. The CDR3 is 15 residues long. Germline V gene data show CDR1 as MNHNS and CDR2 as SASEGT. V dropped 11 bases and J dropped 1; count of bases not matched to a gene: 10. The CDR3 reads CALGLRGLNTGELFF. The CDR3 nucleotides are TGTGCCCTCGGGTTGCGGGGGTTGAACACCGGGGAGCTGTTTTTT.

The chain has TRBV6-5 and TRBJ2-2; 8 nucleotides agree with TRBD2. V lost 4 bases, J lost 7 bases, and 2 bases stayed unmatched. Looked up from germline, CDR1 is MNHEY and CDR2 is SVGAGI. This CDR3 is built from 13 residues. The DNA for the CDR3 is TGTGCCAGCAGTTCCCTAGCGGGCGGGGAGCTGTTTTTT. Protein sequence: CASSSLAGGELFF.

This chain joins TRBV6-5 and TRBJ2-7; D unresolved. Germline V gene lookup returns CDR1 MNHEY and CDR2 SVGAGI. V lost 0 bases and J 3 bases, leaving 6 bases between the germline ends. The CDR3 spans 13 residues. The CDR3 is CASSYSSSYEQYF. In nucleotides, the CDR3 is TGTGCCAGCAGTTACTCGTCCAGCTACGAGCAGTACTTC.

This clone was found a few times. This sequence joins TRBV2 and TRBJ2-7, with 8 bases matching TRBD1. The CDR3 extends over 16 amino acids. Per the germline V gene, CDR1 is SNHLY and CDR2 is FYNNEI. The J segment lost 3 bases and the V segment lost 2 bases, leaving 9 bases of the junction unmatched. The CDR3 here is CASSESLVGQVYEQYF. The CDR3 region has the DNA TGTGCCAGCAGTGAAAGTCTAGTGGGACAGGTCTACGAGCAGTACTTC.

The CDR3 is CASSLGGTATYEQYF. As DNA, the CDR3 is TGCGCCAGCAGCTTGGGTGGGACGGCAACCTACGAGCAGTACTTC. The gene calls are TRBV5-1 and TRBJ2-7, with D tentatively TRBD1 or TRBD2 (5 bases each). V was clipped by 0 bases and J by 2 bases, with 12 bases between them. CDR3 length equals 15 residues. Germline loops: CDR1 SGHRS, CDR2 YFSETQ.

This clone was counted a single time. This rearrangement joins TRBV4-2 to TRBJ2-5; possible D gene TRBD2, 6 bases. Trimming pared 5 bases from V and 5 bases from J, leaving 18 bases between. The CDR3 consists of 15 residues. Germline V gives CDR1 LGHNA, CDR2 YNFKEQ. The CDR3 loop is CASSSGTGLGETQYF. Written as DNA, the CDR3 is TGTGCCAGCAGCTCTGGGACTGGCCTAGGGGAGACCCAGTACTTC.

The chain is built from TRBV27 and TRBJ2-7; 7 bases align to TRBD2. The CDR3 covers 12 residues. After removal of 5 bases from V and 6 bases from J, the junction contained 4 bases not matched to a gene. Germline V gene lookup returns CDR1 MNHEY and CDR2 SMNVEV (reference sequence). CDR3 in amino acids: CASSARGGEQYF. CDR3 DNA: TGTGCCAGCAGTGCGCGCGGGGGCGAGCAGTACTTC.

The rearrangement joins TRBV12-5 to TRBJ2-5; TRBD2 aligns across 10 bases. V dropped 0 bases and J dropped 5; count of bases not matched to a gene: 12. The CDR3 length is 18 residues. In germline, CDR1 is LGHNT, CDR2 FRNRAP. The CDR3 nucleotides are TGTGCTAGTGGTTTGGTAGTCTACCCAGCGGGGGGGCAGGAGACCCAGTACTTC. Its protein product is CASGLVVYPAGGQETQYF. The full variable domain, completed using reference TRBV12-5 and TRBJ2-5, is DARVTQTPRHKVTEMGQEVTMRCQPILGHNTVFWYRQTMMQGLELLAYFRNRAPLDDSGMPKDRFSAEMPDATLATLKIQPSEPRDSAVYFCASGLVVYPAGGQETQYFGPGTRLLVL.

The rearrangement links TRBV29-1 to TRBJ2-1; D is possibly TRBD2 (7 bases). V lost 7 bases and J 0 bases, leaving 13 bases between the germline ends. Germline V lookup: CDR1 SQVTM, CDR2 ANQGSEA. The length of the CDR3 is 14 residues. This CDR3 is CSGGGSSSYNEQFF. The DNA of the CDR3 is TGCAGCGGGGGGGGCTCCAGCTCCTACAATGAGCAGTTCTTC.

This clone showed up just once. The chain couples TRBV27 to TRBJ1-2; D is ambiguous. The length of the CDR3 is 15 residues. With 6 bases removed from V and 1 base from J, the gap between germline ends came to 15 bases. From germline, CDR1 is MNHEY and CDR2 SMNVEV (reference sequence). CDR3 DNA: TGTGCCAGCAGCGAATCCGGGATGATTAACTATGGCTACACCTTC. Translating it yields CASSESGMINYGYTF.

The chain uses TRBV29-1 and TRBJ1-2; D gene unclear. Germline V CDR1 and CDR2: SQVTM, ANQGSEA. The V end was cut by 0 bases, the J end by 6 bases, with 11 bases between. The CDR3 loop spans 13 amino acids. The CDR3 sequence: CSVEDPSGDGYTF. CDR3 coding DNA: TGCAGCGTTGAAGATCCGTCCGGGGATGGCTACACCTTC.

The V and J genes are TRBV30 and TRBJ1-6; 7 bases match TRBD1. CDR3 size: 14 residues. The germline gives CDR1 GTSNPN, CDR2 SVGIG (reference sequence). The junction had 0 bases not matched to a gene; V was cut back by 4 bases and J by 0 bases. For the CDR3, the DNA is TGTGCCTGGACAGGGGGCTCCTATAATTCACCCCTCCACTTT. Amino acid sequence: CAWTGGSYNSPLHF.

The chain uses TRBV15 and TRBJ1-5; TRBD1 matches at 7 bases. Germline CDR1 is LNHNV and CDR2 is YYDKDF (reference sequence). V was clipped by 0 bases and J by 1 base; unmatched bases: 3. The CDR3 is 16 residues long. Written as DNA, the CDR3 is TGTGCCACCAGCAGAGATTGGGACAGCAGCAATCAGCCCCAGCATTTT. This translates into CATSRDWDSSNQPQHF.

The CDR3 bases are TGTGCCAGCAATAAAGGCCTCGGACAGGGGATCGACGAGCAGTACTTC. Translated: CASNKGLGQGIDEQYF. The chain employs TRBV2 and TRBJ2-7, with 9 nucleotides matching TRBD1. The V segment lost 7 bases and the J segment 5 bases; nucleotides outside the gene matches: 15. This CDR3 has 16 residues. Germline V CDR1 and CDR2: SNHLY, FYNNEI.

This clone occurred once. The rearrangement links TRBV7-2 to TRBJ1-5; D possibly corresponds to TRBD1 (5 bases). Germline V gene data show CDR1 as SGHTA and CDR2 as FQGNSA. CDR3 length: 15 amino acids. Trimming shortened V by 1 base and J by 3 bases, and 10 bases separated the two germline ends. CDR3 sequence: CASSLDGGLNQPQHF. In DNA form, the CDR3 reads TGTGCCAGCAGCTTAGATGGGGGTCTCAATCAGCCCCAGCATTTT.

This clone has a single count. V gene TRBV6-5 combines with J gene TRBJ2-6, with D unresolved. The CDR3 totals 15 residues. Germline loops: CDR1 MNHEY, CDR2 SVGAGI. V lost 2 bases to trimming and J lost 0 bases, with 5 bases between them. The CDR3 coding sequence is TGTGCCAGCAGTTACGTAGGCTCTGGGGCCAACGTCCTGACTTTC. Encoded protein: CASSYVGSGANVLTF.

This chain uses TRBV18 with TRBJ2-7; D may be TRBD1 or TRBD2 (5 bases each). The germline V gene has CDR1 KGHSH and CDR2 LQKENI. With 5 bases removed from V and 0 bases from J, the gap between germline ends came to 17 bases. This CDR3 comprises 16 residues. The chain's CDR3 is CASSSVTGTDSYEQYF. CDR3 nucleotide sequence: TGTGCCAGCTCATCAGTCACCGGGACGGACTCCTACGAGCAGTACTTC.

The V call is TRBV27, the J call TRBJ1-2, with a possible D match to TRBD1 (6 bases). The CDR3 runs 14 residues. V gave up 6 bases and J gave up 5 bases, with 16 bases separating them. The V gene's germline CDR1 is MNHEY and CDR2 SMNVEV (reference sequence). DNA for the CDR3: TGTGCCAGCAGGTTAAACCGGGACAATTATGGCTACACCTTC. This encodes CASRLNRDNYGYTF.

This chain joins TRBV6-1 and TRBJ1-5; D unclear. CDR1 is MNHNS and CDR2 is SASEGT in the germline V gene. CDR3 length: 12 residues. V lost 0 bases and J lost 9, with 6 bases in between. The CDR3 region is CASSEAGGPQHF. CDR3 bases: TGTGCCAGCAGTGAAGCAGGCGGGCCCCAGCATTTT.

The V and J genes are TRBV7-9 and TRBJ1-1, with 8 positions matching TRBD1. The germline gives CDR1 SEHNR, CDR2 FQNEAQ (reference sequence). The CDR3 spans 15 residues. V was clipped by 5 bases and J by 4 bases; unmatched bases: 9. CDR3 residues: CASSPRTGRVTEAFF. CDR3 coding DNA: TGTGCCAGCAGCCCCCGGACAGGGAGGGTCACTGAAGCTTTCTTT.

The chain joins TRBV14 to TRBJ1-4; D gene uncertain. Germline values: CDR1 SGHDN, CDR2 FVKESK. The CDR3 spans 16 residues. Between the trimmed V and J ends, which lost 1 base and 8 bases, there was a span of 17 bases. The CDR3 nucleotides are TGTGCCAGCAGCCAAGGGTCTTTTCAATCTCTCGAAAAACTGTTTTTT. It encodes CASSQGSFQSLEKLFF.